This T cell receptor beta chain was documented in a study of identical twins. Study-level points and caveats: Cross-sectional statistics, not tracking of the same donors, supported the conclusions.

As to this clonotype: Antigen unknown.

A template switching step contributed a universal primer site, while unique molecular identifiers were present in the cDNA. Via MiXCR, TCRdb re-called the 5' RACE reads, giving one row per CDR3 protein. Counted here are roughly 690,000 distinct CDR3 sequences, less than 25% occurring once; the ten biggest clones make up around 4.4%. The CDR3 has 12 residues. Per germline, CDR1 DFQATT and CDR2 SNEGSKA (reference sequence). V gave up 3 bases and J gave up 4 bases, with 9 bases separating them. These sequences were also reported in another study, on T cells expressing NK-cell markers. This second study says: Seropositivity for HCMV was found in seven of the eight sequenced donors, with one seronegative.

The V call is TRBV20-1, the J call TRBJ1-1; D gene unclear. The source is a woman aged 18-29 years in good health. The specimen sequenced was PBMCs. CDR3 DNA: TGCAGTGCTAGGGTCCAGGTCACTGAAGCTTTCTTT. Translated, it gives CSARVQVTEAFF.